This TCR beta chain was recorded in a study of shared clonotypes between healthy human individuals. Every subset's genomic DNA went evenly onto several immunoSEQ plates. Clones were read by immunoSEQ multiplex PCR, and TCRdb kept only the in-frame ones, dropping some. The sample has some 2,000,000 clones, roughly 94% seen once; the top ten hold 0.1% to 0.15%. The material sequenced was naive CD4+ T cells sorted from blood. Subset reported: CD45RA+ positively selected. The TCR originated in a man younger than 35 in good health.

The CDR3 DNA sequence: TGTGCCAGCAGTGATGCCAGTAATCAGCCCCAGCATTTT. It is translated as CASSDASNQPQHF. The chain links TRBV6-5 to TRBJ1-5, with unresolved D. Germline V gene sequence: CDR1 MNHEY, CDR2 SVGAGI. V lost 5 bases to trimming and J lost 4 bases, with 9 bases between them. The CDR3 runs 13 residues.